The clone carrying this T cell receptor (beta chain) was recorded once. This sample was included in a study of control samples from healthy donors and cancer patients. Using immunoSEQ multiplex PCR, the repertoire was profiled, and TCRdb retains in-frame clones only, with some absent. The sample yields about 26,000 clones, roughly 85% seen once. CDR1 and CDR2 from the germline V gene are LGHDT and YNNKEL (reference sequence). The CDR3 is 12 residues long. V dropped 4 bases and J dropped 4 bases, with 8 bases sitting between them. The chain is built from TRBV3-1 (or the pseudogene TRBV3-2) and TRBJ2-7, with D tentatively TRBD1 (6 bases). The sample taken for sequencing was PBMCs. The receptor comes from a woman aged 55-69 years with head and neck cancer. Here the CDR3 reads CASSRTAYEQYF. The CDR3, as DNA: TGTGCCAGCAGCCGGACAGCTTACGAGCAGTACTTC.